The next 30 T cell receptor beta chains were all read from a single sample in a study of blood T cells in healthy people across ages. Together with a sample-barcoded 5' primer, a J-beta primer mix was included in a second PCR lasting roughly 7 to 11 cycles. MiXCR was run by TCRdb on the 5' RACE reads, yielding one entry per CDR3 protein. The repertoire includes 1,500,000 or so distinct CDR3 sequences, almost 60% of them detected once, and 6.5% to 8% sits in the top ten. What was sequenced was blood. These receptors originate from a man between 18 and 29 years old in good health.

This clonotype was picked up a small number of times. The rearrangement links TRBV7-9 to TRBJ2-5; D is unresolved. The V and J ends lost 5 bases and 0 bases respectively, with 10 bases between them. CDR1 is SEHNR, CDR2 FQNEAQ, per germline (reference sequence). The CDR3 sequence is 14 residues long. In DNA form, the CDR3 reads TGTGCCAGCAGCCCTGAGGTGTACCAAGAGACCCAGTACTTC. Amino acid sequence: CASSPEVYQETQYF.

This clonotype was detected only a few times. The chain is built from TRBV6-5 and TRBJ2-7; possibly TRBD1 or TRBD2 for D (6 bases each). CDR1 is MNHEY and CDR2 is SVGAGI in the germline V gene. Trimming shortened V by 8 bases and J by 2 bases, and 10 bases separated the two germline ends. CDR3 length: 12 residues. For the CDR3, the DNA is TGTGCCAGCGGTGGGGGGCCCTACGAGCAGTACTTC. Protein product: CASGGGPYEQYF.

In nucleotides, the CDR3 is TGTGCCAGCAGTCCCATACCGGGACTAGCAGGCGATGAGCAGTTCTTC. It encodes CASSPIPGLAGDEQFF. The rearrangement uses TRBV6-2 or TRBV6-3 and TRBJ2-1, with 9 bases that match TRBD2. CDR3 length: 16 amino acids. J gave up 8 bases and V 5 bases, and 13 bases lay outside the gene matches. Germline values: CDR1 MNHEY, CDR2 SVGEGT.

This chain connects TRBV20-1 to TRBJ1-2; TRBD1 aligns across 7 bases. Germline CDR1 DFQATT, CDR2 SNEGSKA (reference sequence). The CDR3 is 15 residues long. V dropped 2 bases and J dropped 4; count of bases not matched to a gene: 10. The CDR3 here is CSARLWTGQLYGYTF. The CDR3, as DNA: TGCAGTGCTAGACTTTGGACAGGCCAGCTCTATGGCTACACCTTC.

This clonotype was seen more than once but under ten times. The V and J genes are TRBV29-1 and TRBJ2-1, with 9 positions matching TRBD2. This CDR3 comprises 19 residues. V lost 3 bases and J lost 0; bases outside the gene matches: 15. Germline values: CDR1 SQVTM, CDR2 ANQGSEA. The CDR3 nucleotides are TGCAGCGTTGACCCCCATACCACTAGCGGGCCGAGCTCCTACAATGAGCAGTTCTTC. This codes for CSVDPHTTSGPSSYNEQFF.

The rearrangement uses TRBV6-5 and TRBJ2-5, with D tentatively TRBD1 (6 bases). Judging by the DNA end, TRBJ2-7 fits better; the J call may be wrong. The germline gives CDR1 MNHEY, CDR2 SVGAGI. The CDR3 sequence is 13 residues long. The CDR3 DNA sequence: TGTGCCAGCAAAGGACAGTTCTCCTACGAGCAGTACTTC. Its translation: CASKGQFSYEQYF.

This clonotype was observed a handful of times. V is TRBV27 and J is TRBJ2-7, with D hard to call. V lost 7 bases to trimming and J lost 1 base, with 14 bases between them. Looked up from germline, CDR1 is MNHEY and CDR2 is SMNVEV (reference sequence). The CDR3 is 14 residues long. The DNA for the CDR3 is TGTGCCAGCATCGCCCTCGGACGGTCCTACGAGCAGTACTTC. Its translation is CASIALGRSYEQYF.

This clonotype turned up a few times. This rearrangement joins TRBV10-3 to TRBJ1-2, with no clear D. Germline-derived CDR1 and CDR2 are ENHRY and SYGVKD. This CDR3 contains 13 residues. V was shortened by 2 bases and J by 8 bases, with 12 bases between the two germline ends. Here the CDR3 DNA reads TGTGCCATCAGTGAGGTTGGGGTAGACGGCTACACCTTC. It translates to CAISEVGVDGYTF.

In the case of this clonotype: With a much larger clone just one base away, this may be a read error. V is TRBV11-2 and J is TRBJ2-3, with 12 bases matching TRBD2. Looked up from germline, CDR1 is SGHAT and CDR2 is FQNNGV. The CDR3 is 18 amino acids. The CDR3 reads CASSFSSWTSGTTETQYF. The CDR3 coding sequence is TGTGCCAGCAGCTTTTCCAGCTGGACTAGCGGGACAACAGAGACGCAGTATTTT.

This chain links TRBV11-2 with TRBJ2-6, with D possibly being TRBD1 (6 bases). Trimming stripped 3 bases from V and 3 bases from J, with 9 bases between. The CDR3 contains 15 residues. The V gene's germline CDR1 is SGHAT and CDR2 FQNNGV. CDR3 amino acids: CASSFYRVGANVLTF. CDR3 in DNA: TGTGCCAGCAGCTTTTACAGGGTTGGGGCCAACGTCCTGACTTTC. The variable domain in full, with the rest retrieved from reference TRBV11-2 and TRBJ2-6, is EAGVAQSPRYKIIEKRQSVAFWCNPISGHATLYWYQQILGQGPKLLIQFQNNGVVDDSQLPKDRFSAERLKGVDSTLKIQPAKLEDSAVYLCASSFYRVGANVLTFGAGSRLTVL.

This clonotype was counted many times. This chain joins TRBV7-2 and TRBJ1-1; D is undetermined. Per the germline V gene, CDR1 is SGHTA and CDR2 is FQGNSA. The V end lost 0 bases, the J end lost 0 bases, and 8 bases lay between the germline ends. The CDR3 runs to 15 residues. The CDR3, as DNA: TGTGCCAGCAGCTTAGCGCGAGGGTTGAACACTGAAGCTTTCTTT. The encoded protein is CASSLARGLNTEAFF.

This clonotype was seen only a few times. The rearrangement joins TRBV14 to TRBJ2-7; 7 bases line up with TRBD1. The germline gives CDR1 SGHDN, CDR2 FVKESK. The CDR3 length is 15 residues. After removal of 3 bases from V and 0 bases from J, the junction contained 5 bases not matched to a gene. The CDR3 protein is CASSQFGDSSYEQYF. The CDR3 DNA is TGTGCCAGCAGCCAGTTTGGGGACAGCTCCTACGAGCAGTACTTC.

V usage is TRBV4-3 and J usage is TRBJ2-7; TRBD2 matches at 7 bases. The length of the CDR3 is 14 residues. The germline gives CDR1 LGHNA, CDR2 YSLEER. Trimming took 3 bases from V and 3 from J; bases not matched to a gene: 5. The CDR3 loop reads CASSQAGDYYEQYF. CDR3 sequence (DNA): TGCGCCAGCAGCCAGGCTGGGGACTACTACGAGCAGTACTTC.

This clonotype was counted only a few times. The chain carries TRBV5-1 and TRBJ2-1, with 8 positions matching TRBD1. Trimming took 4 bases from V and 3 from J; bases not matched to a gene: 6. Germline CDR1 and CDR2: SGHRS and YFSETQ. The CDR3 spans 15 residues. CDR3 sequence reads: CASSTWTGNYNEQFF. The CDR3 nucleotides are TGCGCCAGCAGCACATGGACAGGGAACTACAATGAGCAGTTCTTC.

This rearrangement joins TRBV6-5 to TRBJ2-7, with D unresolved. The CDR3 sequence is 16 residues long. Germline lookup yields CDR1 MNHEY and CDR2 SVGAGI. Trimming took off 2 bases at V and 0 bases at J, with 14 bases between the two ends. In nucleotides, the CDR3 is TGTGCCAGCAGTTACGACTCCGGACCAAACTCCTACGAGCAGTACTTC. It is translated as CASSYDSGPNSYEQYF.

The J gene is TRBJ2-1, the V gene TRBV6-1, with 8 bases lining up with TRBD2. CDR3 size: 14 residues. Trimming took 11 bases from V and 7 from J; bases not matched to a gene: 13. Germline V gene sequence: CDR1 MNHNS, CDR2 SASEGT. Written as DNA, the CDR3 is TGTGCCGCAGCGTTCCAGCGGGAGTTAAATGAGCAGTTCTTC. Translating it yields CAAAFQRELNEQFF.

The rearrangement links TRBV12-3 or TRBV12-4 to TRBJ1-6; D might be TRBD1 (5 bases). The CDR3 runs to 17 residues. The germline V and J ends were trimmed by 7 bases and 4 bases, with 20 bases remaining between them. The CDR3 DNA sequence: TGTGCCAGCACCATCAAAATTGGCAGGGCTTATAATTCACCCCTCCACTTT. Protein product: CASTIKIGRAYNSPLHF.

This clonotype was observed many times. This chain connects TRBV20-1 to TRBJ2-1; 7 positions match TRBD2. Germline V gives CDR1 DFQATT, CDR2 SNEGSKA (reference sequence). This CDR3 is 12 amino acids long. The V gene end was trimmed by 7 bases and the J gene end by 5 bases; junction bases not matched to a gene: 5. The CDR3 nucleotides are TGCAGTGGAAGCGGGGTGAACAATGAGCAGTTCTTC. Residues: CSGSGVNNEQFF.

The rearrangement joins TRBV19 to TRBJ2-1; D could derive from TRBD1 or TRBD2 (5 bases each). TRBJ2-7 matches the DNA end more closely, so the J call is doubtful. The germline V gene has CDR1 LNHDA and CDR2 SQIVND (reference sequence). CDR3 size: 16 residues. This chain's CDR3 is CASSIWDGSSYNEQYF. The CDR3 nucleotides read TGTGCCAGTAGTATCTGGGACGGCAGCTCCTACAATGAGCAGTACTTC.

This clonotype was counted at least ten times. The V call is TRBV7-2, the J call TRBJ2-3; 7 bases are shared with TRBD1. In germline, CDR1 is SGHTA, CDR2 FQGNSA. The CDR3 totals 14 residues. Trimming took 4 bases from V and 3 from J; bases not matched to a gene: 4. The CDR3 DNA reads TGTGCCAGCAGCTACGTACAGGGGACAGATACGCAGTATTTT. This gives the protein CASSYVQGTDTQYF.

This clonotype was seen a single time. The chain couples TRBV6-5 to TRBJ2-3; no firm D call. The CDR3 has 14 amino acids. V was trimmed by 4 bases and J by 3 bases, leaving 11 bases between them. Germline CDR1 is MNHEY and CDR2 is SVGAGI. Here the CDR3 DNA reads TGTGCCAGCAGTTTCTCGTCGGTGACAGATACGCAGTATTTT. Its protein is CASSFSSVTDTQYF.

The chain employs TRBV20-1 and TRBJ2-7, with 12 bases matching TRBD2. Germline V gene sequence: CDR1 DFQATT, CDR2 SNEGSKA (reference sequence). The CDR3 loop spans 16 amino acids. Trimming at V came to 5 bases and at J to 4 bases, leaving 12 bases not matched to a gene. The CDR3 is CSAGGGLAGGQYEQYF. CDR3 bases: TGCAGTGCTGGGGGGGGGCTAGCGGGAGGGCAATACGAGCAGTACTTC.

This chain uses TRBV27 with TRBJ2-3; TRBD1 aligns across 11 bases. The CDR3 consists of 17 residues. Germline CDR1 reads MNHEY; CDR2 reads SMNVEV (reference sequence). Germline trimming cut 3 bases from V and 4 bases from J; bases unmatched to any gene: 9. As DNA, the CDR3 is TGTGCCAGCAGTTTTTCCACTGGACAGGGGGCGTCAGATACGCAGTATTTT. Protein product: CASSFSTGQGASDTQYF.

In DNA form, the CDR3 reads TGTGCCAGCAGCTTTCGAGGGGGAGATTTATACGAGCAGTACTTC. Amino acid sequence: CASSFRGGDLYEQYF. V usage is TRBV7-2 and J usage is TRBJ2-7, with D perhaps matching TRBD1 (6 bases). In germline, CDR1 is SGHTA, CDR2 FQGNSA. The V gene lost 3 bases and the J gene lost 4 bases, with 16 bases spanning the gap. The CDR3 loop spans 15 amino acids. The full variable domain, completed using reference TRBV7-2 and TRBJ2-7, is GAGVSQSPSNKVTEKGKDVELRCDPISGHTALYWYRQSLGQGLEFLIYFQGNSAPDKSGLPSDRFSAERTGGSVSTLTIQRTQQEDSAVYLCASSFRGGDLYEQYFGPGTRLTVT.

The chain employs TRBV20-1 and TRBJ2-5, with TRBD1 identical over 7 bases. This CDR3 is 13 amino acids long. Germline V lookup: CDR1 DFQATT, CDR2 SNEGSKA (reference sequence). V shed 6 bases, J shed 4 bases, and the junction held 8 bases outside the gene matches. Written as DNA, the CDR3 is TGCAGTGCCACGACAGGGTCTCGAGAGACCCAGTACTTC. It yields the protein CSATTGSRETQYF.

V is TRBV7-9 and J is TRBJ2-1; the match to TRBD1 covers 9 bases. With 8 bases clipped from V and 5 bases from J, the junction kept 4 bases outside the gene matches. CDR1 SEHNR and CDR2 FQNEAQ come from the germline V gene (reference sequence). The CDR3 sequence is 13 residues long. The CDR3: CASRRTGDNEQFF. The CDR3, as DNA: TGTGCCAGCCGCCGGACAGGGGACAATGAGCAGTTCTTC.

In this sample, this clonotype turned up a few times. The V call is TRBV29-1, the J call TRBJ2-7; tentatively, D is TRBD2 (6 bases). This CDR3 comprises 14 residues. V was shortened by 7 bases and J by 0 bases, with 16 bases between the two germline ends. Germline assignment: CDR1 SQVTM and CDR2 ANQGSEA. This chain's CDR3 is CSATPGLPSYEQYF. For the CDR3, the DNA is TGCAGCGCTACGCCGGGACTTCCCTCCTACGAGCAGTACTTC.

The chain carries TRBV20-1 and TRBJ2-2, with TRBD1 as a possible D gene (5 bases). This CDR3 region has 14 residues. V lost 3 bases, J lost 6 bases, and 14 bases lay in between. In germline, CDR1 is DFQATT, CDR2 SNEGSKA (reference sequence). In DNA form, the CDR3 reads TGCAGTGCTAGTATAAACCAGGGCGCCGGGGAGCTGTTTTTT. Residues: CSASINQGAGELFF.

The rearrangement uses TRBV4-2 and TRBJ1-5, with D hard to call. CDR3 length: 15 residues. Looked up from germline, CDR1 is LGHNA and CDR2 is YNFKEQ. With 0 bases removed from V and 6 bases from J, the gap between germline ends came to 12 bases. CDR3 coding DNA: TGTGCCAGCAGCCAAGATGAATCCGGTGGTCAGCCCCAGCATTTT. Translation gives CASSQDESGGQPQHF.

This clonotype was recorded a few times. The V gene is TRBV3-1, the J gene TRBJ1-6; D not resolved. V lost 6 bases and J 10 bases, leaving 16 bases between the germline ends. Germline CDR1 reads LGHDT; CDR2 reads YNNKEL (reference sequence). The CDR3 spans 14 residues. CDR3 loop: CASRSGSVGSPLHF. CDR3 bases: TGTGCCAGCAGGTCCGGTTCGGTCGGCTCACCCCTCCACTTT. Variable domain in full (rest from reference TRBV3-1 and TRBJ1-6): DTAVSQTPKYLVTQMGNDKSIKCEQNLGHDTMYWYKQDSKKFLKIMFSYNNKELIINETVPNRFSPKSPDKAHLNLHINSLELGDSAVYFCASRSGSVGSPLHFGNGTRLTVT.